The rows below give T cell receptor beta chains drawn from one sample of a study of blood T cell repertoires in COVID-19. This table comes from immunoSEQ multiplex PCR, and its TCRdb copy is limited to in-frame clones, with some not included. The sample lists fewer than 200,000 clones; more than 70% were seen once. The sample was peripheral blood. The receptor set was obtained from a man in his forties or fifties who had recovered from COVID-19. Both conserved end residues are trimmed from each CDR3. A D gene is named only where the DNA matches it firmly.

V gene: TRBV6-2/TRBV6-3
J gene: TRBJ1-6
D gene: -
CDR3 protein: ASSNPGVPSLPLH

V gene: TRBV7-3
J gene: TRBJ2-1
D gene: TRBD1
CDR3 protein: ASSLSGTGQNEQF

V gene: TRBV2
J gene: TRBJ2-5
D gene: -
CDR3 protein: ASSDGMAETQY

V gene: TRBV5-1
J gene: TRBJ2-3
D gene: TRBD2
CDR3 protein: ASSLTPGTSVTDTQY

V gene: TRBV6-5
J gene: TRBJ1-4
D gene: TRBD1
CDR3 protein: ASSRNRGGNEKLF

V gene: TRBV11-2
J gene: TRBJ1-1
D gene: -
CDR3 protein: ASSLASQGWAF

V gene: TRBV19
J gene: TRBJ2-7
D gene: -
CDR3 protein: ASSSRDGGYEQY

V gene: TRBV12-5
J gene: TRBJ2-7
D gene: -
CDR3 protein: ASGAQSEQY

V gene: TRBV7-9
J gene: TRBJ2-1
D gene: TRBD2
CDR3 protein: ASSLGDYYNEQF

V gene: TRBV18
J gene: TRBJ2-4
D gene: -
CDR3 protein: ASSPQGHGTY

V gene: TRBV18
J gene: TRBJ2-1
D gene: TRBD1
CDR3 protein: ASSPLGTGSYNEQF

V gene: TRBV2
J gene: TRBJ2-7
D gene: -
CDR3 protein: ASTSSASYEQY

V gene: TRBV28
J gene: TRBJ1-6
D gene: -
CDR3 protein: ASSLGQGNNSPLH

V gene: TRBV5-4
J gene: TRBJ2-2
D gene: TRBD2
CDR3 protein: ASSLGVGASGSRGTGELF

V gene: TRBV6-5
J gene: TRBJ2-7
D gene: -
CDR3 protein: ASRPPGHTYEQY

V gene: TRBV19
J gene: TRBJ2-7
D gene: -
CDR3 protein: ASSIGGTYEQY

V gene: TRBV24-1
J gene: TRBJ2-1
D gene: -
CDR3 protein: ATSDLSGSNEQF

V gene: TRBV6-5
J gene: TRBJ1-1
D gene: TRBD1
CDR3 protein: ASSYSGGQGSGAF

V gene: TRBV6-1
J gene: TRBJ2-3
D gene: TRBD1
CDR3 protein: ASSASRGQITDTQY

V gene: TRBV11-3
J gene: TRBJ2-5
D gene: -
CDR3 protein: ASSLAPPESLAETQY

V gene: TRBV29-1
J gene: TRBJ2-5
D gene: -
CDR3 protein: NTKKGETQY

V gene: TRBV2
J gene: TRBJ2-7
D gene: TRBD2
CDR3 protein: ASSWLAGAYEQY

V gene: TRBV18
J gene: TRBJ2-2
D gene: -
CDR3 protein: ASSHGQNSNTGELF

V gene: TRBV9
J gene: TRBJ1-5
D gene: TRBD1
CDR3 protein: ASSATGQNNQPQH

V gene: TRBV15
J gene: TRBJ2-1
D gene: -
CDR3 protein: ATSRDRASEF

V gene: TRBV29-1
J gene: TRBJ1-1
D gene: TRBD1
CDR3 protein: SVGRTGVTEAF

V gene: TRBV29-1
J gene: TRBJ2-7
D gene: -
CDR3 protein: SVEGASYEQY

V gene: TRBV6-2/TRBV6-3
J gene: TRBJ1-6
D gene: TRBD1
CDR3 protein: ASSYPDRANSPLH

V gene: TRBV4-3
J gene: TRBJ2-2
D gene: -
CDR3 protein: ASSRTGGTTGELF

V gene: TRBV7-2
J gene: TRBJ2-1
D gene: -
CDR3 protein: ASSPRGAGDVRNEQF

V gene: TRBV6-6
J gene: TRBJ1-3
D gene: TRBD1
CDR3 protein: ASSTGDRATDTIY

V gene: TRBV15
J gene: TRBJ1-2
D gene: TRBD1
CDR3 protein: ATSRGQGATNYGYT

V gene: TRBV27
J gene: TRBJ1-2
D gene: -
CDR3 protein: ASSLWRTGGYT

V gene: TRBV11-2
J gene: TRBJ2-3
D gene: TRBD2
CDR3 protein: ASSQRVAGGPVDTQY

V gene: TRBV5-1
J gene: TRBJ1-1
D gene: TRBD1
CDR3 protein: ASRSTGVDTEAF

V gene: TRBV18
J gene: TRBJ2-1
D gene: TRBD2
CDR3 protein: ASSPTSGRGHEQF

V gene: TRBV6-2/TRBV6-3
J gene: TRBJ2-5
D gene: -
CDR3 protein: ASSYARGTDRPKTQY

V gene: TRBV3-1/TRBV3-2
J gene: TRBJ1-2
D gene: -
CDR3 protein: ASSQDVGRNYGYT

V gene: TRBV5-1
J gene: TRBJ2-3
D gene: TRBD1
CDR3 protein: ASSLGRGSTDTQY

V gene: TRBV27
J gene: TRBJ2-7
D gene: TRBD1
CDR3 protein: ASSLRSGGDEQY

V gene: TRBV27
J gene: TRBJ2-3
D gene: -
CDR3 protein: ASSLGGATDTQY

V gene: TRBV6-5
J gene: TRBJ1-5
D gene: -
CDR3 protein: ASSYVGGSNQPQH

V gene: TRBV6-5
J gene: TRBJ2-7
D gene: TRBD2
CDR3 protein: ASTGTSVSYEQY

V gene: TRBV5-6
J gene: TRBJ2-3
D gene: -
CDR3 protein: ASSLGLSTDTQY

V gene: TRBV27
J gene: TRBJ2-5
D gene: TRBD1
CDR3 protein: ASSSDRGQETQY

V gene: TRBV6-2/TRBV6-3
J gene: TRBJ1-1
D gene: TRBD1
CDR3 protein: ASSYSGDRAGAF

V gene: TRBV6-6
J gene: TRBJ2-6
D gene: -
CDR3 protein: ATAGRGSGANVLT

V gene: TRBV19
J gene: TRBJ1-4
D gene: TRBD1
CDR3 protein: ASTGQGRKLF

V gene: TRBV3-1/TRBV3-2
J gene: TRBJ2-2
D gene: -
CDR3 protein: ASSQDIVAGGRTGELF

V gene: TRBV6-5
J gene: TRBJ2-5
D gene: TRBD1
CDR3 protein: ASSYVDRVGETQY

V gene: TRBV7-9
J gene: TRBJ2-1
D gene: TRBD2
CDR3 protein: ASSPGGLAGFNEQF